This note documents a single T cell receptor beta chain sequence. No antigen is known for it. This sample is part of a study of T-cell memory formation after mild COVID-19. Study information: For the most part, TCR clusters were specific to one donor.

Study-level results: Whether second-wave clones peaking at day 37 were SARS-CoV-2 specific went unconfirmed. Contracting CD8+ clones were enriched in EMRA, CD4+ mainly in CM and EM.

Constant-segment-primed 5'RACE gave TCR alpha and TCR beta cDNA libraries with sample barcodes and UMIs. TCRdb reanalysed the 5' RACE reads using MiXCR and keeps one entry per CDR3 protein. Of more than 200,000 distinct CDR3 sequences in the sample, roughly 15% are singletons; the top ten hold 3.5%. The germline CDR1 and CDR2 sequences are LGHDT and YNNKEL (reference sequence). Germline trimming cut 3 bases from V and 4 bases from J; bases unmatched to any gene: 7. The CDR3 runs to 15 residues. Input material: PBMCs or a T cell subset sorted from them (not recorded which). This chain links TRBV3-1 with TRBJ1-2; 8 bases are shared with TRBD1. The receptor comes from a man between 18 and 35 years old who had mild COVID-19 (a few samples of this study predate the infection). Cell type and time point are not known. CDR3 coding DNA: TGTGCCAGCAGCCACAACAGGGGGAACGGCTATGGCTACACCTTC. Translating it yields CASSHNRGNGYGYTF. The full variable domain, its missing parts supplied by reference TRBV3-1 and TRBJ1-2, is DTAVSQTPKYLVTQMGNDKSIKCEQNLGHDTMYWYKQDSKKFLKIMFSYNNKELIINETVPNRFSPKSPDKAHLNLHINSLELGDSAVYFCASSHNRGNGYGYTFGSGTRLTVV.